Listed below are T cell receptor beta chains from one sample, sequenced in a study of blood T cell repertoires in COVID-19. Repertoires were generated with immunoSEQ multiplex PCR, while TCRdb's copy carries only in-frame clones and drops some. The sample shows roughly 440,000 clones, 88% of them seen only once. Sequencing was carried out using peripheral blood. The receptors derive from a woman between 45 and 65 years old with COVID-19, enrolled during active disease. Both conserved end residues are part of each CDR3. The D gene is left open where the match is weak. Part of the rows lack a size; the others show once, few, many or a class for expanded clones.

j_call v_call d_call clone_size cdr3_nt cdr3_aa
TRBJ2-7 TRBV27 TRBD1 NA TGTGCCAGCAGTTCATCGGGACAGGGCAGATACGAGCAGTACTTC CASSSSGQGRYEQYF
TRBJ1-1 TRBV6-5 TRBD1 NA TGTGCCAGCAGTGACTCACAGGGGTCCACTGAAGCTTTCTTT CASSDSQGSTEAFF
TRBJ1-2 TRBV6-5 NA NA TGTGCCAGCAGAAAGGGGCTTAACTATGGCTACACCTTC CASRKGLNYGYTF
TRBJ2-2 TRBV9 TRBD2 once TGTGCCAGCAGCGTCAGGACTAGCGGTGCGTTCGGGGAGCTGTTTTTT CASSVRTSGAFGELFF
TRBJ2-5 TRBV6-6 TRBD1 NA TGTGCCAGCAGCCTACGGACAGGGGAGACCCAGTACTTC CASSLRTGETQYF
TRBJ2-2 TRBV5-1 NA few TGCGCCAGCAGCTTGGACTCTTTGAACACCGGGGAGCTGTTTTTT CASSLDSLNTGELFF
TRBJ1-4 TRBV19 TRBD1 NA TGTGCCAGTAGTGGGACAGTGAATGAAAAACTGTTTTTT CASSGTVNEKLFF
TRBJ1-3 TRBV12-3/TRBV12-4 NA NA TGTGCCAGCAGTATTCGGGGGGTGGACACCATATATTTT CASSIRGVDTIYF
TRBJ1-1 TRBV3-1/TRBV3-2 NA many TGTGCCAGCAGCCAAGGTCGGGATTATGGGGTTGAAGCTTTCTTT CASSQGRDYGVEAFF
TRBJ2-1 TRBV6-2/TRBV6-3 TRBD2 NA TGTGCCAGCAGCCCTCGGTCTAGCGGGGGTTACAATGAGCAGTTCTTC CASSPRSSGGYNEQFF
TRBJ2-3 TRBV7-9 NA NA TGTGCCATTCGCACCCGGGCAGATACGCAGTATTTT CAIRTRADTQYF
TRBJ1-4 TRBV28 NA NA TGTGCCAGCAGTGCGATCGGGGAAAAACTGTTTTTT CASSAIGEKLFF
TRBJ1-1 TRBV6-5 NA NA TGTGCCACCCGGAGGGTAGGAGGGACGGGCACTGAAGCTTTCTTT CATRRVGGTGTEAFF
TRBJ2-1 TRBV18 NA NA TGTGCCAGCTCAGCCCTGCAGGGGAGCTACAATGAGCAGTTCTTC CASSALQGSYNEQFF
TRBJ2-3 TRBV24-1 NA NA TGTGCCACCAGTGACCATCCTCGGGAGACCTTATTTCCTACGCAGTATTTT CATSDHPRETLFPTQYF
TRBJ1-1 TRBV29-1 NA NA TGCAGCGCCAAACAGGGTCGGGACACTGAAGCTTTCTTT CSAKQGRDTEAFF
TRBJ2-3 TRBV6-5 TRBD1 NA TGTGCCAGCAGGCCCGACAGGGCAAGCACAGATACGCAGTATTTT CASRPDRASTDTQYF
TRBJ2-2 TRBV21-1 NA NA TGTGCCAGCAGCAAAGAGAGGGACACACAAAAATTGAACACCGGGGAGCTGTTTTTT CASSKERDTQKLNTGELFF
TRBJ1-5 TRBV2 TRBD1 once TGTGCCAGCAGTTGGACAGGTTATAGCAATCAGCCCCAGCATTTT CASSWTGYSNQPQHF
TRBJ1-2 TRBV5-4 NA NA TGTGCCAGCAGCCCCGGGGGGCTCCTCTATGCGGACCGCTACACCTTC CASSPGGLLYADRYTF
TRBJ1-1 TRBV30 NA NA TGTGCCTGGAGTCCGGGGGGGTTGAACACTGAAGCTTTCTTT CAWSPGGLNTEAFF
TRBJ2-7 TRBV24-1 TRBD1 once TGTGCCACCAGTGATACCGGGACAGGGACCTACGAGCAGTACTTC CATSDTGTGTYEQYF
TRBJ2-7 TRBV27 TRBD1 NA TGTGCCAGCAGTCCCGGGACAGGGTTCAGGTCCTACGAGCAGTACTTC CASSPGTGFRSYEQYF
TRBJ1-2 TRBV7-9 NA NA TGTGCCAGCAGCTTTGAACGGGGTACTAACTATGGCTACACCTTC CASSFERGTNYGYTF
TRBJ2-1 TRBV5-8 TRBD1 NA TGTGCCAGCAGCCCGACAGGGGATCGTGGCCCCTACAATGAGCAGTTCTTC CASSPTGDRGPYNEQFF
TRBJ1-4 TRBV11-2 NA once TGTGCCAGCAGCTCACCTCGTGGATTTGAGGCAAATGAAAAACTGTTTTTT CASSSPRGFEANEKLFF
TRBJ2-3 TRBV2 TRBD2 NA TGTGCCAGCAGATTGGGACTAGCGGGGGGAGATACGCAGTATTTT CASRLGLAGGDTQYF
TRBJ2-5 TRBV5-1 NA NA TGCGCCAGCAGCTTGGAGGCGGGTATCAGAGAGACCCAGTACTTC CASSLEAGIRETQYF
TRBJ1-1 TRBV5-5 TRBD1 NA TGTGCCAGCAGCTGGGACAGGGGGACCACTGAAGCTTTCTTT CASSWDRGTTEAFF
TRBJ2-3 TRBV10-3 NA NA TGTGCCATCAGTGATAAGGGGGAATCAGATACGCAGTATTTT CAISDKGESDTQYF
TRBJ1-1 TRBV7-2 NA NA TGTGCCAGCAGCTTAATAGGAGGGAACACTGAAGCTTTCTTT CASSLIGGNTEAFF
TRBJ1-4 TRBV6-1 NA NA TGTGCCAGCAGTGATTTCCGGGGACTCAGAGGAGAAAAACTGTTTTTT CASSDFRGLRGEKLFF
TRBJ2-3 TRBV12-5 TRBD1 NA TGTGCTAGTGGTTCCTCAGGGGGTCCAGATACGCAGTATTTT CASGSSGGPDTQYF
TRBJ1-1 TRBV10-3 TRBD1 NA TGTGCCATCAGACCCGACAGGGTGGTTGCGAACACTGAAGCTTTCTTT CAIRPDRVVANTEAFF
TRBJ1-2 TRBV12-3/TRBV12-4 NA NA TGTGCCAGCAGCAGAATAGGGGTCGGCTACACCTTC CASSRIGVGYTF
TRBJ2-7 TRBV24-1 NA NA TGTGCCACCAGTGACAGGGGCGTCGACGAGCAGTACTTC CATSDRGVDEQYF
TRBJ1-2 TRBV28 TRBD1 NA TGTGCCAGCAGTTGGGGACAGGGGATGGGAGGCTACACCTTC CASSWGQGMGGYTF
TRBJ2-7 TRBV11-2 NA NA TGTGCCAGCAGCTTAGAGGATGGAGAAGGGCAGTACTTC CASSLEDGEGQYF
TRBJ1-5 TRBV28 TRBD1 NA TGTGCCAGCAATCAGAGACAGGGGGCCCTTCAGCCCCAGCATTTT CASNQRQGALQPQHF
TRBJ2-2 TRBV5-6 TRBD2 NA TGTGCCAGCAGCTTTGCCTACTGGACTAGAATAGGCACCGGGGAGCTGTTTTTT CASSFAYWTRIGTGELFF
TRBJ1-2 TRBV19 NA NA TGTGCCAGTAGTGTGGCTTCTCAATCCTATGGCTACACCTTC CASSVASQSYGYTF
TRBJ2-1 TRBV7-9 NA few TGTGCCAGCAGCGGAGTATCTAAGAATGAGCAGTTCTTC CASSGVSKNEQFF
TRBJ1-4 TRBV9 TRBD1 NA TGTGCCAGCAGCGTAGGGCGGGGGACAGGGATCAAGGAAAAACTGTTTTTT CASSVGRGTGIKEKLFF
TRBJ1-5 TRBV6-5 TRBD1 NA TGTGCCAGCAGTTCAGACAGGGGCTTTGGTCAGCCCCAGCATTTT CASSSDRGFGQPQHF
TRBJ2-1 TRBV28 NA NA TGTGCCAGCAGTTTTCAGGGGGGCCTCGCATACAATGAGCAGTTCTTC CASSFQGGLAYNEQFF
TRBJ2-7 TRBV10-3 NA NA TGTGCCATCACGAACAGCTCCTACGAGCAGTACTTC CAITNSSYEQYF